Following are 9 T cell receptor beta chains from one sample sequenced in a study of PD-L1 blockade in urothelial cancer. The protocol was immunoSEQ multiplex PCR, while the TCRdb copy is restricted to in-frame clones and leaves out a portion. The data hold about 82,000 clones, with about nine tenths observed a single time. Sequencing used PBMCs, obtained around atezolizumab (anti-PD-L1) treatment. These receptors came from a woman in her seventies with urothelial cancer.

This clone was counted between two and nine times. The V and J genes are TRBV4-1 and TRBJ2-1, with TRBD2 identical over 9 bases. Germline values: CDR1 MGHRA, CDR2 YSYEKL. The CDR3 spans 16 residues. V lost 3 bases, J lost 4 bases, and 7 bases stayed unmatched. CDR3 sequence (DNA): TGCGCCAGCAGCCAGGATAGGACTAGCGTGTACAATGAGCAGTTCTTC. Its translation: CASSQDRTSVYNEQFF.

The chain uses TRBV28 and TRBJ2-1; D might be TRBD2 (6 bases). Between the trimmed V and J ends, which lost 5 bases and 6 bases, there was a span of 17 bases. Germline CDR1 is MDHEN and CDR2 is SYDVKM. The CDR3 covers 15 residues. CDR3 residues: CASSGLTSRGNEQFF. DNA for the CDR3: TGTGCCAGCAGTGGACTGACTAGTCGGGGCAATGAGCAGTTCTTC.

This rearrangement joins TRBV25-1 to TRBJ1-1; TRBD1 is a possible D gene (6 bases). The CDR3 runs 17 residues. Per germline, CDR1 MGHDK and CDR2 SYGVNS. The V end was cut by 3 bases, the J end by 3 bases, with 20 bases between. This chain's CDR3 is CASSDPGYAGADTEAFF. In DNA form, the CDR3 reads TGTGCCAGCAGTGACCCCGGGTATGCAGGGGCGGACACTGAAGCTTTCTTT. Based on the CDR3 plus reference TRBV25-1 and TRBJ1-1, the full variable domain is EADIYQTPRYLVIGTGKKITLECSQTMGHDKMYWYQQDPGMELHLIHYSYGVNSTEKGDLSSESTVSRIRTEHFPLTLESARPSHTSQYLCASSDPGYAGADTEAFFGQGTRLTVV.

The gene calls are TRBV5-1 and TRBJ2-2; perhaps TRBD1 as D (5 bases). The CDR3 has 16 residues. Germline V gene data show CDR1 as SGHRS and CDR2 as YFSETQ. Trimming took 3 bases from V and 6 from J, leaving 18 bases between them. CDR3 protein: CASSWMDQGLAGELFF. As DNA, the CDR3 is TGCGCCAGCAGCTGGATGGACCAGGGCTTGGCCGGGGAGCTGTTTTTT.

The V gene is TRBV5-4, the J gene TRBJ1-4; 10 bases match TRBD1. The CDR3 loop spans 15 amino acids. V lost 4 bases and J lost 8; bases outside the gene matches: 8. Germline V CDR1 and CDR2: SGHNT, YYREEE (reference sequence). This CDR3 reads CASSGRDRGNEKLFF. CDR3 DNA sequence: TGTGCCAGCAGCGGGCGGGACAGGGGAAACGAAAAACTGTTTTTT.

V is TRBV9 and J is TRBJ1-1; 11 bases are a match to TRBD1. The CDR3 sequence is 19 residues long. The V segment lost 4 bases and the J segment 2 bases; nucleotides outside the gene matches: 16. Germline V gene lookup returns CDR1 SGDLS and CDR2 YYNGEE. CDR3: CASSPRPGTGGIYNTEAFF. DNA of the CDR3: TGTGCCAGCAGCCCCCGCCCCGGGACAGGGGGAATTTATAACACTGAAGCTTTCTTT.

This clone came up once. The chain links TRBV27 to TRBJ1-5; D possibly corresponds to TRBD1 (5 bases). V lost 3 bases to trimming and J lost 9 bases, with 15 bases between them. The CDR3 has 14 residues. CDR1 is MNHEY and CDR2 is SMNVEV in the germline V gene (reference sequence). The CDR3 is CASSLMTGGWPQHF. CDR3 bases: TGTGCCAGCAGTTTGATGACCGGGGGATGGCCCCAGCATTTT.

The chain joins TRBV25-1 to TRBJ2-7; D gene unclear. Germline V CDR1 and CDR2: MGHDK, SYGVNS. Trimming removed 1 base from V and 2 bases from J, with 6 bases in between. The CDR3 covers 13 residues. As DNA, the CDR3 is TGTGCCAGCAGTGAATCCCCAACCTACGAGCAGTACTTC. Translated: CASSESPTYEQYF.

The J gene is TRBJ1-6, the V gene TRBV7-9; 7 nucleotides align to TRBD1. The germline CDR1 and CDR2 sequences are SEHNR and FQNEAQ (reference sequence). The CDR3 has 14 amino acids. Unmatched junction bases numbered 7, after V lost 5 bases and J lost 9 bases. The CDR3 DNA sequence: TGTGCCAGCAGCCTAGGGGGCCTTAGTTCACCCCTCCACTTT. Translation gives CASSLGGLSSPLHF.